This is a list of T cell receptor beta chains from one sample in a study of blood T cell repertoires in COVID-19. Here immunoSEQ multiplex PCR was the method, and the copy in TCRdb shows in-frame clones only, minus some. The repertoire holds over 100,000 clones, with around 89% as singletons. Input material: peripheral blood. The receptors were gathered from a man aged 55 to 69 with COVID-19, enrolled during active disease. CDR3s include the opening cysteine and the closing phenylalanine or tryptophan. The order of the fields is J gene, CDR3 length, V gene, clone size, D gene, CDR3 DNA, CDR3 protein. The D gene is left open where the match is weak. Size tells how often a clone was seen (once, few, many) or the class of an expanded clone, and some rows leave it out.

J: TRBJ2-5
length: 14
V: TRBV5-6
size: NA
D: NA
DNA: TGTGCCAGCAGCCGCACGGACAACCGAGAGACCCAGTACTTC
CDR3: CASSRTDNRETQYF

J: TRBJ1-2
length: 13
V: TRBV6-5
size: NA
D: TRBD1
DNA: TGTGCCAGCAGCACACTGGACAGGGTAGGCTACACCTTC
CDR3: CASSTLDRVGYTF

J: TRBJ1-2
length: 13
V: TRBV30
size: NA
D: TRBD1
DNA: TGTGCCCGGTCCGGGACAGGTGCCTATGGCTACACCTTC
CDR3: CARSGTGAYGYTF

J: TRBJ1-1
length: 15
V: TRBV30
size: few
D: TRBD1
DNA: TGTGCCTGGAGTAGATTGACAGGGGTTCACACTGAAGCTTTCTTT
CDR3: CAWSRLTGVHTEAFF

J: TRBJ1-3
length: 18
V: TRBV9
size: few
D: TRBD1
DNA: TGTGCCAGCAGCGTAGATCTCCCACAGGGGGCGTTGGGAAACACCATATATTTT
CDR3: CASSVDLPQGALGNTIYF

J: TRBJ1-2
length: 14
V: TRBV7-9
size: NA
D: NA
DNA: TGTGCCAGCAGCTCCATCCCTACAGGAGGGGGCTACACCTTC
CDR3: CASSSIPTGGGYTF

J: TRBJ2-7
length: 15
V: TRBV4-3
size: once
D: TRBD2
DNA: TGCGCCAGCAGCCAAGATAATAGAGCGGGGGGCGAGCAGTACTTC
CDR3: CASSQDNRAGGEQYF

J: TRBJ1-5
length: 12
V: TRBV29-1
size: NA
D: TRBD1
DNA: TGCAGCGTCGTTAACAGGGGTCAGCCCCAGCATTTT
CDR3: CSVVNRGQPQHF

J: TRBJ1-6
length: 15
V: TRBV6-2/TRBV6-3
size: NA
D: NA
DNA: TGTGCCAGCAGTCTTCGGGAACGGTATAATTCACCCCTCCACTTT
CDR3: CASSLRERYNSPLHF

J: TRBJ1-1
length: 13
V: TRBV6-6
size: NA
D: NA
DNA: TGTGCCAGCAGTTTGGACACTAACACTGAAGCTTTCTTT
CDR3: CASSLDTNTEAFF

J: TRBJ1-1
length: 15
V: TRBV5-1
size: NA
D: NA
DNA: TGCGCCAGCAGCTTAGGGGATAACGCGGGAACTGAAGCTTTCTTT
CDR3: CASSLGDNAGTEAFF

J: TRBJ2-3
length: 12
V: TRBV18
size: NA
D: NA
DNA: TGTGCCAGCTCACCCTCCACAGATACGCAGTATTTT
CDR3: CASSPSTDTQYF

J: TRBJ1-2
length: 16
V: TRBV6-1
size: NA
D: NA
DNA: TGTGCCAGCAGTGAAGCGGTATCGGGGGTTCTCTATGGCTACACCTTC
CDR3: CASSEAVSGVLYGYTF

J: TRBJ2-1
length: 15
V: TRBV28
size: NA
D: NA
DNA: TGTGCCAGCACCCTAGGGGGGGGGCTTCACAATGAGCAGTTCTTC
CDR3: CASTLGGGLHNEQFF

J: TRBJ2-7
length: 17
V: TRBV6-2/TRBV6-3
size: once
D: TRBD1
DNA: TGTGCCAGCAGCCAAACGATCGGGACAGGGCGCTCCTACGAGCAGTACTTC
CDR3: CASSQTIGTGRSYEQYF

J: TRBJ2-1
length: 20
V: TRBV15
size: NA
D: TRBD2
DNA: TGTGCCACCAGCTTTCCATCGACTAGCGGGGGAAGTTCTGGCTCCCCTGAGCAGTTCTTC
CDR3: CATSFPSTSGGSSGSPEQFF

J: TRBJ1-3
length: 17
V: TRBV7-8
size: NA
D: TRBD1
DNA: TGTGCCAGCAGCTTAGTGGGGGGACAGGGCTCTGGAAACACCATATATTTT
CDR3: CASSLVGGQGSGNTIYF

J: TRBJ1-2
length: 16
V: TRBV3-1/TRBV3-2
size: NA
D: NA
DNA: TGTGCCAGCAGCCGTTCCGGGGGGGCGCGGAGCTATGGCTACACCTTC
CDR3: CASSRSGGARSYGYTF